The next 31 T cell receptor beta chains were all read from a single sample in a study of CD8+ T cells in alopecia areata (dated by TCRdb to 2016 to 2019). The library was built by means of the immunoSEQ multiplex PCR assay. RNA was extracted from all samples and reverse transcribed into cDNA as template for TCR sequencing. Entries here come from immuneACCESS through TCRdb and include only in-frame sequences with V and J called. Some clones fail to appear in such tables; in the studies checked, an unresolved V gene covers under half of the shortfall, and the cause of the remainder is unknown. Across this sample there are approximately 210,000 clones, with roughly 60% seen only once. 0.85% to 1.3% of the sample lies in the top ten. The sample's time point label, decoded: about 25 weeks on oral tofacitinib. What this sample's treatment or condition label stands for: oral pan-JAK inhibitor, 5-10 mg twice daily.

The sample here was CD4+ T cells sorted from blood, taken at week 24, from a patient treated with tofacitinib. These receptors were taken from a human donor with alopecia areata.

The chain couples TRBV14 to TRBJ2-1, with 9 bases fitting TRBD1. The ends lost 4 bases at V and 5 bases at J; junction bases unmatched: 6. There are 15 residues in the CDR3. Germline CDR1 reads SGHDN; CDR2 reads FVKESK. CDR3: CASSRLGQGDNEQFF. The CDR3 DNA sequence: TGTGCCAGCAGCCGATTGGGACAGGGAGACAATGAGCAGTTCTTC.

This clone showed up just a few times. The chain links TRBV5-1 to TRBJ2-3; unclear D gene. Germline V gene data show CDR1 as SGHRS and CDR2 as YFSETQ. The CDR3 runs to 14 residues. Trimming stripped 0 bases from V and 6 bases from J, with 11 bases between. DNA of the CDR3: TGCGCCAGCAGCTTGGAACTAAGCATGGATACGCAGTATTTT. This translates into CASSLELSMDTQYF.

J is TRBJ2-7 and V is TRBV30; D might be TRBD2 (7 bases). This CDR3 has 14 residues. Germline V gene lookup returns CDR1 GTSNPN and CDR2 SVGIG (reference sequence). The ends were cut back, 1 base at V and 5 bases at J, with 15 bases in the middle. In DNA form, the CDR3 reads TGTGCCTGGAGTGCGGGGGGCTTCACCCACGAGCAGTACTTC. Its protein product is CAWSAGGFTHEQYF.

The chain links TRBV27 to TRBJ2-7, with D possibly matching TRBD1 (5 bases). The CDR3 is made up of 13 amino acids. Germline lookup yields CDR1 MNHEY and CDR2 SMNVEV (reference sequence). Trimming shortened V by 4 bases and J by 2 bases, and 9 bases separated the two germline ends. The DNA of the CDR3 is TGTGCCAGCAGTTCGGCAGGGCCCTACGAGCAGTACTTC. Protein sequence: CASSSAGPYEQYF.

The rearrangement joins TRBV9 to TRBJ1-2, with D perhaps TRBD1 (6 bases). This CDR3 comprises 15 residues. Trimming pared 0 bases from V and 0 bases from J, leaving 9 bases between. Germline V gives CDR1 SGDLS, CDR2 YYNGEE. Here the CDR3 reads CASSVVDSPNYGYTF. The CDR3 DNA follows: TGTGCCAGCAGCGTAGTGGACAGTCCTAACTATGGCTACACCTTC.

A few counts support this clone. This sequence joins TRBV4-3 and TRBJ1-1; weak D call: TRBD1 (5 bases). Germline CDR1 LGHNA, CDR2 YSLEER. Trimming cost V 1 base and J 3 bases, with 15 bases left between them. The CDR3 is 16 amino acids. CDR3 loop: CASSQGPRDLDTEAFF. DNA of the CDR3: TGCGCCAGCAGCCAAGGTCCCAGGGATTTAGACACTGAAGCTTTCTTT.

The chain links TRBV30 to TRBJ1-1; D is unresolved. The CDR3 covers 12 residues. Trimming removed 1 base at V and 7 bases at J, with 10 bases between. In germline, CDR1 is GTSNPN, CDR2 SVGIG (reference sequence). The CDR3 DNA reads TGTGCCTGGAGTGCCAACACGGTTGAAGCTTTCTTT. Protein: CAWSANTVEAFF.

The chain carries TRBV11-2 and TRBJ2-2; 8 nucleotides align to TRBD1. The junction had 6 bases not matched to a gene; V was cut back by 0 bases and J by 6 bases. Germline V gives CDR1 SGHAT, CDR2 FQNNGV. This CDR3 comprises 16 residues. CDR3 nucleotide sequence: TGTGCCAGCAGCTTAGACGGGACAGGCCGCGCCGGGGAGCTGTTTTTT. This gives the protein CASSLDGTGRAGELFF.

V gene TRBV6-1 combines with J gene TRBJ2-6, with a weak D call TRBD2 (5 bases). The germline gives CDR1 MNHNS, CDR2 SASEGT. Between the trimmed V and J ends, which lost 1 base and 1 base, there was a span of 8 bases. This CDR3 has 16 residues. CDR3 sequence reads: CASSEVRGSGANVLTF. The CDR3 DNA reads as TGTGCCAGCAGTGAAGTCCGCGGGTCTGGGGCCAACGTCCTGACTTTC.

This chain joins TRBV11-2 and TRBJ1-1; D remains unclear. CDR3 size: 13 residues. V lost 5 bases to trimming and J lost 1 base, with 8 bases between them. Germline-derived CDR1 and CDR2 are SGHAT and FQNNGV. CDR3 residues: CASSLPSNTEAFF. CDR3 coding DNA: TGTGCCAGCAGCCTACCGTCGAACACTGAAGCTTTCTTT.

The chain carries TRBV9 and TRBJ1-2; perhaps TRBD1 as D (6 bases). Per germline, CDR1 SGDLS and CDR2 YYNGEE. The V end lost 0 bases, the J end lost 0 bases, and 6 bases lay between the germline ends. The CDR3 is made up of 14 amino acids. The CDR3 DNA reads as TGTGCCAGCAGCGTAGGGACAGCTAACTATGGCTACACCTTC. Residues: CASSVGTANYGYTF.

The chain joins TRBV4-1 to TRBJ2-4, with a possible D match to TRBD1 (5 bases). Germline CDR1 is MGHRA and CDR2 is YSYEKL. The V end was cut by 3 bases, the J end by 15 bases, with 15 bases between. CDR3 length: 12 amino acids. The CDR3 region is CASSHLGRALYF. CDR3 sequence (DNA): TGCGCCAGCAGCCACCTCGGCAGGGCTCTGTACTTC.

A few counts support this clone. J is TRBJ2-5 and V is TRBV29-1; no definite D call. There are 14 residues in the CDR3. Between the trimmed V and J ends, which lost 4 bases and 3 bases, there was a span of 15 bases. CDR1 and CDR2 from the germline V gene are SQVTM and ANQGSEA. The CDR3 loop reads CSVVGLPAEETQYF. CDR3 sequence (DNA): TGCAGCGTTGTGGGTCTGCCCGCTGAAGAGACCCAGTACTTC.

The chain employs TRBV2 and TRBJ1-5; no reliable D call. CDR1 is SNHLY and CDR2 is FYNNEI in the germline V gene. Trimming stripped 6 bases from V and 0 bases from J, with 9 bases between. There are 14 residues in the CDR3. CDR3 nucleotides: TGTGCCAGCAGATCTCTTAATAGCAATCAGCCCCAGCATTTT. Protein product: CASRSLNSNQPQHF. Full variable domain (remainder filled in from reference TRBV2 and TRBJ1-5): EPEVTQTPSHQVTQMGQEVILRCVPISNHLYFYWYRQILGQKVEFLVSFYNNEISEKSEIFDDQFSVERPDGSNFTLKIRSTKLEDSAMYFCASRSLNSNQPQHFGDGTRLSIL.

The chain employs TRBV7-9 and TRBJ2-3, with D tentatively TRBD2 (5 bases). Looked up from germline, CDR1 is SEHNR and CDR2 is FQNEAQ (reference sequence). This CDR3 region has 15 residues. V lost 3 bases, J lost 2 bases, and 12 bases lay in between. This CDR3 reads CASSFGLGDTDTQYF. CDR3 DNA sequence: TGTGCCAGCAGCTTCGGCCTCGGGGACACAGATACGCAGTATTTT.

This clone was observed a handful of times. CDR3: CSVEGQGAVGELFF. In nucleotides, the CDR3 is TGCAGCGTTGAAGGCCAGGGGGCCGTCGGGGAGCTGTTTTTT. The V and J genes are TRBV29-1 and TRBJ2-2, with 8 positions matching TRBD1. CDR3 size: 14 residues. Germline V gene sequence: CDR1 SQVTM, CDR2 ANQGSEA. V lost 1 base, J lost 7 bases, and 5 bases stayed unmatched.

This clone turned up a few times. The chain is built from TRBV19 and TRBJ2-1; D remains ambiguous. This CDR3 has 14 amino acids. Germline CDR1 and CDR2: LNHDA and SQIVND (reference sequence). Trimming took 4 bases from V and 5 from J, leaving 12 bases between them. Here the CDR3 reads CASSTPLAHNEQFF. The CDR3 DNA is TGTGCCAGTAGTACGCCCCTCGCACACAATGAGCAGTTCTTC.

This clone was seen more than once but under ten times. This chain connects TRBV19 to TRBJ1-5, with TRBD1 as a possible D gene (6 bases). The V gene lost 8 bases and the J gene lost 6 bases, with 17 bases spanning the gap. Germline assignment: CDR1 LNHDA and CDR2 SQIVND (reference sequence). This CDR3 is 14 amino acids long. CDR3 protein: CASAGESGFQPQHF. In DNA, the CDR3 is TGTGCCAGTGCAGGGGAATCGGGTTTTCAGCCCCAGCATTTT.

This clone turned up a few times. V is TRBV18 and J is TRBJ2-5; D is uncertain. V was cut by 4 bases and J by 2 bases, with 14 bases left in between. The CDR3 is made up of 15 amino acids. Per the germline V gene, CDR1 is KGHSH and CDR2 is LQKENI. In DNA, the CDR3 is TGTGCCAGCTCACAAAACGTAGCTGGGCAAGAGACCCAGTACTTC. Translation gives CASSQNVAGQETQYF.

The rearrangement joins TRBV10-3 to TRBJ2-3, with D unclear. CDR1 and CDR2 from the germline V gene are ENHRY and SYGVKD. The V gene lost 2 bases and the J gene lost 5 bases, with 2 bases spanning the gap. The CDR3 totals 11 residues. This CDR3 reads CAISEEDTQYF. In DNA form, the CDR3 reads TGTGCCATCAGTGAGGAAGATACGCAGTATTTT.

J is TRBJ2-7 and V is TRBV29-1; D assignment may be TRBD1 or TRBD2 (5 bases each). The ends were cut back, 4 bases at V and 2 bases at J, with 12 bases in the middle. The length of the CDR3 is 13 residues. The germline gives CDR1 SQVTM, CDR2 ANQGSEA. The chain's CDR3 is CSVGSGTPYEQYF. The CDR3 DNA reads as TGCAGCGTTGGTTCAGGGACCCCCTACGAGCAGTACTTC.

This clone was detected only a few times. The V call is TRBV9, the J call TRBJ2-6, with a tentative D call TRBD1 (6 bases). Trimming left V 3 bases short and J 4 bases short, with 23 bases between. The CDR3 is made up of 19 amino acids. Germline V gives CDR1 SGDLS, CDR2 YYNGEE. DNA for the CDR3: TGTGCCAGCAGCGCCCTGGGGACACTTAGCCTCCACGGGGCCAACGTCCTGACTTTC. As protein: CASSALGTLSLHGANVLTF.

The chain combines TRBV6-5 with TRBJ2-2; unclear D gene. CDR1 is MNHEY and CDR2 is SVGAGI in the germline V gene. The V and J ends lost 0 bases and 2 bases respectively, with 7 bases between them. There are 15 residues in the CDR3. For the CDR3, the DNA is TGTGCCAGCAGTTACTCCTTTCAAAACACCGGGGAGCTGTTTTTT. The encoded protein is CASSYSFQNTGELFF.

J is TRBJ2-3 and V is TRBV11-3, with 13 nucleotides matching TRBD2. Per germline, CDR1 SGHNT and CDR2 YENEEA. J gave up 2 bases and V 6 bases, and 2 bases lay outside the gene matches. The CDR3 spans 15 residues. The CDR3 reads CASRTSGGYTDTQYF. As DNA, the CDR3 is TGTGCCAGCAGGACTAGCGGGGGGTACACAGATACGCAGTATTTT.

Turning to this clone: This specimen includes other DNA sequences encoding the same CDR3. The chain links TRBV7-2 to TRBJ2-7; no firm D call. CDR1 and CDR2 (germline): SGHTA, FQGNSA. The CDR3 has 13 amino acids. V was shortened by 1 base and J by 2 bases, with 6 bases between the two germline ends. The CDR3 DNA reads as TGTGCCAGCAGCTTAGGCAGCCCCTACGAGCAGTACTTC. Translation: CASSLGSPYEQYF.

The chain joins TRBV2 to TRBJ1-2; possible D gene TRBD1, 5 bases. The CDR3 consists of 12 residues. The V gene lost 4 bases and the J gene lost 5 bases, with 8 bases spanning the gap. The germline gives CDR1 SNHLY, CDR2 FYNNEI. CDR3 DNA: TGTGCCAGCAGTGGCGGGGGGTATGGCTACACCTTC. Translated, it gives CASSGGGYGYTF.

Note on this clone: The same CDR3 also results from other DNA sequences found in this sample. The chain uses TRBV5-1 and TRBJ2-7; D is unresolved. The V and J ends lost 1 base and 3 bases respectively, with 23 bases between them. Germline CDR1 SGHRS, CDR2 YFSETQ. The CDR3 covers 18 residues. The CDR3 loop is CASSLRPALSSQDYEQYF. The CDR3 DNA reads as TGCGCCAGCAGCTTGAGGCCAGCCCTAAGTTCCCAAGACTACGAGCAGTACTTC.

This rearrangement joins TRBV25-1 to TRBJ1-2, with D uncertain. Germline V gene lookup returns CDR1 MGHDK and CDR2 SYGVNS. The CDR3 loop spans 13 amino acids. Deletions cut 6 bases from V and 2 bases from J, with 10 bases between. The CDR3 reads CASRPATNYGYTF. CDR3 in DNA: TGTGCCAGCAGGCCAGCAACAAACTATGGCTACACCTTC.

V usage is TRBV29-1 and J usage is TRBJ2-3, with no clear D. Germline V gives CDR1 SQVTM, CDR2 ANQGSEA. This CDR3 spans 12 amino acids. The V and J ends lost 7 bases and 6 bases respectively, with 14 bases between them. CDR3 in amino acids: CSAEPQVDTQYF. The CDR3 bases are TGCAGCGCTGAGCCCCAAGTGGATACGCAGTATTTT.

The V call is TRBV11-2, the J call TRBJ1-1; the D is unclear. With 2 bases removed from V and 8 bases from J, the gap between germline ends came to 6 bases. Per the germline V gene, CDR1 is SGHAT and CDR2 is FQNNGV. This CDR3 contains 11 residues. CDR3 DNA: TGTGCCAGCAGCTTATTAGTCGAAGCTTTCTTT. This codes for CASSLLVEAFF. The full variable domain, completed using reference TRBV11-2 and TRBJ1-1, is EAGVAQSPRYKIIEKRQSVAFWCNPISGHATLYWYQQILGQGPKLLIQFQNNGVVDDSQLPKDRFSAERLKGVDSTLKIQPAKLEDSAVYLCASSLLVEAFFGQGTRLTVV.

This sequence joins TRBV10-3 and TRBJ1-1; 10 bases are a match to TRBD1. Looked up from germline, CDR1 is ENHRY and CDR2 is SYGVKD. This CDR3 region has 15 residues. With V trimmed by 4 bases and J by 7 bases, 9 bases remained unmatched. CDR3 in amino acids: CAISGDRGLPVEAFF. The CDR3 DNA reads TGTGCCATCAGTGGTGACAGGGGGCTACCCGTTGAAGCTTTCTTT.